In its sample, the clone carrying this TCR beta chain was seen a few times. What it binds is not known. The library was prepared for alpha chains; this beta chain is a stray read, so its frequency means little. This record belongs to a study of spatial heterogeneity in lung cancer. Across the whole study: Alpha-chain sequences were consistently detected less often than beta-chain sequences. Whole-study findings and limits: Tallies of expanded TCRs, which were sorted into ubiquitous and regional groups, correlated with counts of ubiquitous and regional nonsynonymous mutations, respectively. Expanded intratumoral alpha and beta TCR counts tracked tumor mutation counts.

TCRdb reanalysed the 5' RACE reads using MiXCR and keeps one entry per CDR3 protein. This table holds some 150 distinct CDR3 sequences, around 40% found once. Time point denoted: sample taken at primary tumor resection. The cohort: roughly 72 early-stage, untreated non-small cell lung cancer patients. Unsorted tumor, nontumor lung tissue or cryopreserved PBMC supplied the whole RNA. This CDR3 is 14 amino acids long. The V gene lost 0 bases and the J gene lost 0 bases, with 5 bases spanning the gap. Per germline, CDR1 SGHTA and CDR2 FQGTGA. The sequence was obtained from a male donor with early-stage non-small cell lung cancer. V gene TRBV7-3 combines with J gene TRBJ1-1; maybe TRBD1 (5 bases). The source material was lung tumor tissue, sampled at surgery. The CDR3, as DNA: TGTGCCAGCAGCTTAACGGGACTGAACACTGAAGCTTTCTTT. Its translation: CASSLTGLNTEAFF.